The rows below give T cell receptor beta chains drawn from one sample of a study of blood T cells in healthy people across ages. Using its own MiXCR run on the 5' RACE reads, TCRdb lists one record per CDR3 protein. The data hold approximately 670,000 distinct CDR3 sequences, with 40% to 45% observed a single time. Source material: blood. The receptor set was obtained from a man older than 75 in good health. The CDR3 runs from the conserved cysteine through the conserved F or W. The D gene is left open where the match is weak. Only some rows state a clone size, as once, few, many or a class for expanded clones.

v_gene	j_gene	abundance	d_gene	CDR3aa	CDR3nt
TRBV27	TRBJ2-7	NA	NA	CANSLRGVYEQYF	TGTGCCAACAGTTTACGGGGAGTCTACGAGCAGTACTTC
TRBV20-1	TRBJ1-5	NA	NA	CSAHGRGRGNQPQHF	TGCAGTGCTCATGGGAGGGGAAGGGGCAATCAGCCCCAGCATTTT
TRBV30	TRBJ1-5	NA	NA	CAWSQGSDQPQHF	TGTGCCTGGAGTCAGGGCTCGGATCAGCCCCAGCATTTT
TRBV28	TRBJ1-5	NA	TRBD1	CASSRTGTNQPQRF	TGTGCCAGCAGCCGGACAGGGACAAATCAGCCCCAGCGTTTT
TRBV20-1	TRBJ2-5	few	TRBD2	CSTEMASGSTVTQYF	TGCAGTACAGAGATGGCTAGCGGGAGCACTGTGACCCAGTACTTC
TRBV20-1	TRBJ2-1	NA	TRBD2	CSASRVGSGRGNEQFF	TGCAGTGCTTCTCGCGTGGGAAGCGGGAGAGGCAATGAGCAGTTCTTC
TRBV10-3	TRBJ2-7	NA	TRBD1	CAISGPKKGARSYEQYF	TGTGCCATCAGTGGGCCCAAGAAGGGGGCGCGCTCCTACGAGCAGTACTTC
TRBV20-1	TRBJ2-7	NA	NA	CSASITRVLYEQYF	TGCAGTGCTTCCATAACCAGGGTACTCTACGAGCAGTACTTC
TRBV9	TRBJ2-7	few	NA	CASSVVGNSYEQYF	TGTGCCAGCAGCGTAGTTGGGAACTCCTACGAGCAGTACTTC
TRBV19	TRBJ1-1	once	NA	CATLARDLKEAFF	TGTGCCACCCTAGCCAGGGATCTTAAAGAAGCTTTCTTT
TRBV5-5	TRBJ2-5	many	TRBD2	CASSPGRLAGETQYF	TGTGCCAGCAGCCCAGGGAGACTAGCAGGAGAGACCCAGTACTTC
TRBV11-2	TRBJ1-2	NA	NA	CASSLGQLVGYTF	TGCGCCAGCAGCTTAGGACAATTGGTTGGCTACACCTTC
TRBV20-1	TRBJ1-5	NA	TRBD1	CSARSGTDSNQPQHF	TGCAGTGCTAGATCCGGGACAGATAGCAATCAGCCCCAGCATTTT
TRBV12-3/TRBV12-4	TRBJ1-1	many	NA	CASSFRGEAFF	TGTGCCAGCAGTTTCCGGGGTGAAGCTTTCTTT
TRBV4-1	TRBJ2-3	NA	TRBD2	CASSRETSGGPDTQYF	TGCGCCAGCAGCCGCGAGACTAGCGGGGGCCCAGATACGCAGTATTTT
TRBV20-1	TRBJ2-7	NA	NA	CSARDQGLTSYEQYF	TGCAGTGCTAGAGATCAAGGGTTAACCTCCTACGAGCAGTACTTC
TRBV6-2/TRBV6-3	TRBJ2-5	NA	TRBD2	CASSYGSGGPRIGETQYF	TGTGCCAGCAGTTACGGGAGCGGGGGGCCCCGGATTGGAGAGACCCAGTACTTC
TRBV29-1	TRBJ2-3	NA	TRBD1	CSGEGAGGRDTQYF	TGCAGCGGTGAGGGTGCAGGGGGTCGAGATACGCAGTATTTT
TRBV29-1	TRBJ1-1	NA	TRBD1	CSVSGGQEREAFF	TGCAGCGTCTCAGGAGGACAGGAACGAGAAGCTTTCTTT
TRBV30	TRBJ2-5	NA	TRBD1	CAWKNNRGQGETQYF	TGTGCCTGGAAAAATAACAGGGGGCAGGGGGAGACCCAGTACTTC
TRBV5-1	TRBJ1-6	few	NA	CASSLGDTAWPLHF	TGCGCCAGCAGCTTGGGGGACACAGCATGGCCCCTCCACTTT
TRBV6-5	TRBJ2-1	few	TRBD2	CASSYYRTSGSGNEQFF	TGTGCCAGCAGTTACTACCGGACTAGCGGGAGTGGTAATGAGCAGTTCTTC
TRBV11-2	TRBJ2-3	few	NA	CASSPRLVTDTQYF	TGTGCCAGCAGCCCTCGACTAGTTACAGATACGCAGTATTTT
TRBV20-1	TRBJ2-7	NA	NA	CSARDFAGATYEQYF	TGCAGTGCTAGAGATTTTGCAGGCGCTACCTACGAGCAGTACTTC
TRBV3-1	TRBJ2-7	NA	NA	CASSQGSRGYEQYF	TGTGCCAGCAGCCAAGGTAGTCGAGGGTACGAGCAGTACTTC
TRBV3-1	TRBJ1-2	NA	TRBD1	CASSQDPTGGYGYTF	TGTGCCAGCAGCCAAGATCCGACAGGGGGCTATGGCTACACCTTC
TRBV6-2/TRBV6-3	TRBJ2-7	NA	TRBD2	CASTLSGNPYEQYF	TGTGCCAGCACCTTAAGCGGGAATCCCTACGAGCAGTACTTC
TRBV6-2/TRBV6-3	TRBJ2-3	NA	TRBD2	CASRGIRSGGFADTQYF	TGTGCCAGCAGAGGGATCCGAAGCGGGGGGTTTGCAGATACGCAGTATTTT
TRBV9	TRBJ2-3	NA	NA	CASSVVNSQYLDTQYF	TGTGCCAGCAGCGTAGTGAACTCCCAATATTTAGATACGCAGTATTTT
TRBV9	TRBJ2-7	NA	NA	CASSVDQGQQYF	TGTGCCAGCAGCGTAGACCAGGGGCAGCAGTACTTC
TRBV6-6	TRBJ1-2	NA	TRBD1	CASSLTRDRDYGYTF	TGTGCCAGCAGTTTAACTCGGGACAGGGACTATGGCTACACCTTC
TRBV30	TRBJ2-7	few	TRBD1	CAWSGTGRREQYF	TGTGCCTGGAGTGGGACAGGCAGGAGAGAGCAGTACTTC
TRBV6-5	TRBJ2-1	few	NA	CASRIGLSNNEQFF	TGTGCCAGTCGAATCGGACTATCCAACAATGAGCAGTTCTTC
TRBV10-2	TRBJ2-7	NA	NA	CASRNRDSSSYEQYF	TGCGCCAGCAGGAACAGGGATTCGAGCTCCTACGAGCAGTACTTC
TRBV7-2	TRBJ1-2	many	TRBD1	CASSSDRDNNYGYTF	TGTGCCAGCAGCTCGGACAGGGATAACAACTATGGCTACACCTTC
TRBV20-1	TRBJ2-1	many	TRBD2	CSAHSSGGISYNEQFF	TGCAGTGCCCACAGCTCGGGGGGAATTTCCTACAATGAGCAGTTCTTC
TRBV3-1	TRBJ2-7	few	TRBD1	CASSQEPTGVYEQYF	TGTGCCAGCAGCCAGGAACCGACAGGGGTCTACGAGCAGTACTTC